This TCR beta chain was observed in a study of cytomegalovirus exposure and HLA in healthy donors (dated by TCRdb to 2017 to 2019). Study-level background: An earlier analysis of roughly 570 of the donors reported over 250 Gb of sequence data and 117 million unique TCR beta sequences obtained from 180 million or so T cells. Roughly 5 DR-DQ haplotypes were handled as single units for association and clustering because linkage in the cohort was strong. The aim of the study was to test whether cataloging public T cell receptors could identify signatures of past pathogen exposure. Both class I and class II loci were covered by HLA typing, at four-digit resolution. Among 398 genotyped donors of the cohort, an average of 235,054 unique TCR beta nucleotide sequences were sequenced per donor, roughly a sixth of them non-productive. All discovery cohort repertoires had been generated using a single sequencing platform. In a later genetic analysis, genome-wide SNP genotypes for about three fifths of the roughly 670 donors were used, and that subset was treated as a discovery cohort. A later analysis re-analyzed previously published TCR beta repertoires from hundreds of donors and added high-resolution HLA genotyping to study TCR occurrence patterns. Donor age, sex, ethnicity and CMV serostatus were collected together with the repertoire data. Typing coverage varied by locus: 629-630 donors for A, B, C, DRB1 and DQB1; approximately 500 for DQA1; 600 to 610 for DPA1; roughly 450 for DPB1. To predict cytomegalovirus infection status, the study combined high-throughput TCR immunosequencing, statistical association of individual TCRs with disease status, and machine learning. An early release that covered several hundred HLA-typed donors contained approximately 300 gigabases of sequencing data and about 93 million unique TCR sequences. In an earlier analysis of 587 of the donors, high-throughput TCR beta sequencing was used to judge whether each TCR beta V gene segment behaved as functional or pseudogenic. In addition to the first cohort of roughly 700 subjects, a separate validation cohort of 130 or so different subjects was used. Of the 300 to 500 genotyped donors, 65% to 90% were placed in the genetic ancestry cluster associated with self-reported Caucasian donors. Using immunosequencing, the study profiled T cell repertoires from fewer than 850 subjects and related those repertoires to cytomegalovirus serostatus. Rather than using new phenotypic data, the later analysis identified candidate immune exposures from TCR beta sequences and from how often those sequences occurred across donors. The study at large found these results: In a later analysis, most CMV-associated TCR beta chains were found to appear HLA-restricted, with HLA associations seemingly driven largely by CMV exposure. This cohort had only TCR beta chains sequenced, and the lack of alpha or paired-chain data limited which features could be detected. In a later analysis, some 18,000 TCR beta sequences were associated with specific HLA alleles at a false discovery rate of 0.05. A later genetic analysis associated a missense DCLRE1C variant with V-gene and J-gene trimming of TCR beta chains, and an independent cohort replicated the association. Because counts were too low, about 15 rarely observed V segments, including chromosome 9 orphons, were left out of the earlier analysis of roughly 600 of the donors. The authors suggested that the approach could potentially be extended to other disease states and immunological phenotypes. Correlated functional status among segregating V segments might reflect linkage disequilibrium, but an unknown experimental factor could not be ruled out. A further reported finding was that TCR beta sequences accurately predicted the HLA-A and HLA-B alleles for most subjects in the first cohort. Several of the top co-occurrence clusters appeared to be linked to parvovirus B19, influenza, CMV and Epstein-Barr virus, according to a later analysis. According to a later analysis, TCR association rates differed among HLA loci, with DRB1 alleles showing the most associated TCRs and HLA-C alleles showing the fewest. Roughly uniform sequencing depth across donors was assumed in presence/absence analyses, although this assumption may not hold. Strong co-occurrence of HLA alleles, especially DR and DQ, made assigning TCR associations to individual alleles difficult. A later analysis found that HLA-associated TCR beta chains were more clonally expanded and had lower generation probabilities than equally common non-associated chains. Compared with the roughly 700-donor mean, donors in an Asian-associated ancestry cluster had fewer N-insertions in productive TCRs, according to a later genetic analysis. The classifier was reported to diagnose cytomegalovirus status with high specificity and sensitivity in both the original and validation cohorts. Most TCR sequences were seen in very few donors, while some public TCRs were found in many individuals. Because some donors lacked HLA typing at each locus, the association tests relied only on the typed subset. Some IMGT-functional V segments, including TRBV6-2 and TRBV6-3, could not be told apart with the 87-base-pair reads, so those segments were excluded. For the cohort, immune exposure information was limited to CMV serostatus. In vitro tests confirmed that a few of the cytomegalovirus-associated TCR beta chains recognize cytomegalovirus antigens. In an earlier analysis of over 550 of the donors, most TCR beta V segments were observed in productive rearrangements about 87% or about 30% of the time, broadly matching IMGT annotations. The sequencing pipeline was judged likely to have produced a cluster of highly shared sequence variants as a technical artifact. In the study, about 150 TCR beta chains were listed as associated with cytomegalovirus.

Notes on this clone: Its target antigen remains unknown. Base-call qualities are not available, and no considerably larger clone is one nucleotide away.

Inclusive of the bounding cysteine and phenylalanine, the CDR3 is 19 residues long. The CDR3 DNA has 57 bases and is translated from base 1. The germline V and J ends show losses of 1 base and 6 bases respectively, and no gene match explains 17 bases of the junction. Sequences MGHRA (CDR1) and YSYEKL (CDR2) are obtained from the germline V gene. The cohort consisted of more than 650 healthy bone marrow donors. At the time of sampling, every cohort member was nominally healthy, though immune exposures that went unrecorded were likely present. The donor was CMV seropositive and was included in the group of 250 to 300 seropositive cohort members. A peripheral blood sample was provided by each donor, and peripheral blood mononuclear cells were used for TCR beta sequencing. The Qiagen DNeasy Blood Extraction Kit was used to extract genomic DNA from the blood cell samples. Library method: the immunoSEQ multiplex PCR assay. A mixture of 60 forward primers for TCR Vbeta segments and 13 reverse primers for TCR Jbeta segments was used in the multiplex PCR. A multiplex PCR assay on genomic DNA amplified the CDR3 region of rearranged TCR beta genes. The amplified TCR beta libraries were sequenced on the Illumina HiSeq System as 87-base-pair reads. In the paper's pipeline: A later analysis tallied 75 million to 95 million unique TCR beta chains across the approximately 670 repertoires, and approximately 9.9 million of those chains were shared by two or more donors. Raw reads were error-corrected and collapsed into unique sequences by a nearest-neighbor algorithm in which closely related sequences were merged to remove PCR and sequencing errors. V, D and J gene segments were assigned by aligning CDR3 sequences to IMGT reference sequences. For a sequence to be retained, a match of at least six nucleotides to both a V gene segment and a J gene segment was required. A rearrangement was called productive if the CDR3 had no stop codons and remained in frame with V and J, and every other rearrangement was called non-productive. Following IMGT convention, CDR3 was defined as the stretch from the second conserved V-encoded cysteine up to the conserved J-encoded phenylalanine. In an earlier analysis of around 640 of the donors, sequences lacking an unambiguous match to a single V gene segment were excluded. An earlier analysis of 587 of the donors called V segments functional above 56.7% productive rearrangements and segregating when the between-donor standard deviation exceeded 5%. To diagnose cytomegalovirus status from the catalog of TCR beta chain sequences, a statistical classification framework was built. In a later analysis, V and J genes were assigned by comparing TCR nucleotide sequences against IMGT/GENE-DB human TR gene sequences. In a later analysis, CDR3 sequences and most-parsimonious VDJ recombination scenarios were assigned using the TCRdist pipeline. In a later analysis, every TCR beta chain was defined by the combination of its CDR3 amino acid sequence and its V-gene family, and reads without a unique V-gene family were dropped. A later analysis removed 550 to 650 highly shared, low-generation-probability nucleotide sequences to deal with suspected cross-contamination and a sequencing artifact. A later analysis calculated a clonal expansion index for each public chain from normalized within-repertoire ranks of inferred template counts. In a later analysis, generation probabilities were computed using a VDJ recombination model fitted to out-of-frame rearrangements, and the results were checked against IGoR. A later analysis scored TCR-TCR, TCR-HLA and TCR-CMV co-occurrence with hypergeometric tests, applying a repertoire-size bias correction to TCR pairs. False discovery rates were estimated in a later analysis by permuting HLA or CMV assignments 20 times. In a later analysis, co-occurring TCRs were grouped using DBSCAN, and TCRdist sequence similarity was added for clustering within HLA-allele-positive subsets. Repertoires with fewer than 30,000 or more than 120,000 public chains, plus five repertoires with anomalous nucleotide sharing, were excluded from co-occurrence clustering. TCRdb stores this immuneACCESS table with in-frame sequences only. Part of the clones is absent; in the studies checked, under half of the shortfall reflects unresolved V genes, and no reason is known for the rest. From that table come the V and J calls and clone size; the DNA was used to work out D and trimming. This sample lists more than 140,000 clones; 64% were detected once. Together, the top ten hold less than 3.5% of the sample.

The sequenced sample consisted of PBMCs. This chain is built from TRBV4-1 and TRBJ2-2, and 7 bases in between align with TRBD1. The sequence was obtained from a woman in her twenties or thirties in good health and CMV-seropositive. The sequenced DNA: TGCGCCAGCAGCCAAGTAATGTTTTTGGTGGATAGGGGGCCCGGGGAGCTGTTTTTT. Its amino acids are CASSQVMFLVDRGPGELFF.